Listed below are T cell receptor beta chains from one sample, sequenced in a study of blood T cell repertoires in COVID-19. Assay: immunoSEQ multiplex PCR; the TCRdb copy retains only in-frame clones and omits some. The table has about 58,000 clones, more than 60% seen once. Sequenced material: peripheral blood. The receptors here all came from a human donor in a cohort sampled during active COVID-19. The CDR3 runs from the conserved cysteine through the conserved F or W. D genes are given only for firm matches. Clone size is shown for a subset of rows, as once, few, many or a class of expanded clone.

TRBJ2-7,-,TRBD1,TRBV5-1,CASKFAGTGYEQYF,TGCGCCAGCAAATTCGCCGGGACAGGCTACGAGCAGTACTTC
TRBJ1-1,-,TRBD1,TRBV6-5,CASRPDRDPSEAFF,TGTGCCAGCAGACCCGACAGGGACCCCTCTGAAGCTTTCTTT
TRBJ1-2,-,-,TRBV5-3,CARSLLLYGYTF,TGTGCCAGAAGCTTGTTACTTTATGGCTACACCTTC
TRBJ1-1,-,TRBD1,TRBV5-1,CASSRGQRNTEAFF,TGCGCCAGCAGCCGGGGACAGAGGAACACTGAAGCTTTCTTT
TRBJ2-5,-,-,TRBV7-2,CASSPPGARGWTQYF,TGTGCCAGCAGCCCCCCTGGGGCGCGCGGTTGGACCCAGTACTTC
TRBJ2-2,-,-,TRBV14,CASSLRDRQGRSTGELFF,TGTGCCAGCAGCCTCCGAGACAGGCAGGGACGGAGCACCGGGGAGCTGTTTTTT
TRBJ1-6,-,-,TRBV3-1/TRBV3-2,CASSQWQGNSPLHF,TGTGCCAGCAGCCAATGGCAGGGTAATTCACCCCTCCACTTT
TRBJ2-7,-,TRBD2,TRBV5-6,CASSLQELAGWYEQYF,TGTGCCAGCAGCCTCCAGGAACTAGCGGGATGGTACGAGCAGTACTTC
TRBJ2-5,once,-,TRBV5-6,CASSLDRKETQYF,TGTGCCAGCAGCTTGGACAGGAAAGAGACCCAGTACTTC
TRBJ1-2,-,TRBD1,TRBV6-6,CASTGDRGHLYGYTF,TGTGCCAGCACCGGGGACAGGGGGCACCTCTATGGCTACACCTTC
TRBJ2-7,-,TRBD2,TRBV2,CASSEGDYTHYEQYF,TGTGCCAGCAGTGAAGGGGACTATACACACTACGAGCAGTACTTC
TRBJ2-7,once,TRBD2,TRBV19,CASSRTSGSYSYEQYF,TGTGCCAGTAGTAGGACTAGCGGGAGTTATTCCTACGAGCAGTACTTC
TRBJ1-1,-,TRBD1,TRBV30,CAWAPPTGGRFIEAFF,TGTGCCTGGGCCCCCCCCACAGGGGGCCGGTTTATCGAAGCTTTCTTT
TRBJ2-3,-,TRBD1,TRBV27,CASSLDRDEDTQYF,TGTGCCAGCAGTTTGGACAGGGATGAGGATACGCAGTATTTT
TRBJ2-7,few,-,TRBV28,CASSLSEDPPYEQYF,TGTGCCAGCAGTCTGTCCGAGGATCCACCCTACGAGCAGTACTTC
TRBJ1-1,-,-,TRBV3-1/TRBV3-2,CASSEATRGNTEAFF,TGTGCCAGCAGCGAAGCCACACGGGGGAACACTGAAGCTTTCTTT
TRBJ2-7,once,-,TRBV19,CASSITAGLDEQYF,TGTGCCAGTAGTATAACCGCGGGATTGGACGAGCAGTACTTC
TRBJ2-7,-,-,TRBV12-3/TRBV12-4,CASSPPSYEQYF,TGTGCCAGCAGCCCCCCATCCTACGAGCAGTACTTC
TRBJ2-7,-,-,TRBV28,CASSFAAAYEQYF,TGTGCCAGCAGTTTTGCTGCGGCTTACGAGCAGTACTTC
TRBJ1-5,-,TRBD1,TRBV12-5,CASGLGDRGGNQPQHF,TGTGCTAGTGGTTTGGGCGACAGGGGAGGCAATCAGCCCCAGCATTTT
TRBJ1-1,-,TRBD1,TRBV19,CASIQRTGDSTEAFF,TGTGCCAGTATACAGCGGACAGGGGACAGCACTGAAGCTTTCTTT
TRBJ1-3,once,-,TRBV11-1,CASSFPGNTIYF,TGTGCCAGCAGCTTCCCAGGAAACACCATATATTTT
TRBJ2-3,-,TRBD2,TRBV15,CATSQRGGPSGDTQYF,TGTGCCACCAGCCAGCGGGGGGGACCCTCGGGAGATACGCAGTATTTT
TRBJ1-3,-,-,TRBV7-9,CASSLLYSGNTIYF,TGTGCCAGCAGCTTACTTTACTCTGGAAACACCATATATTTT
TRBJ1-4,-,-,TRBV3-1/TRBV3-2,CASSQDWGENEKLFF,TGTGCCAGCAGCCAAGACTGGGGGGAAAATGAAAAACTGTTTTTT
TRBJ2-7,-,-,TRBV14,CASSQLARSYEQYF,TGTGCCAGCAGCCAACTAGCCCGCTCCTACGAGCAGTACTTC
TRBJ2-2,-,TRBD2,TRBV10-3,CAIREQVTSATGELFF,TGTGCCATCAGGGAACAGGTGACTAGCGCCACCGGGGAGCTGTTTTTT
TRBJ2-7,-,-,TRBV3-1/TRBV3-2,CASSQGGTTSHEQYF,TGTGCCAGCAGCCAAGGGGGGACAACCTCCCACGAGCAGTACTTC
TRBJ1-2,once,TRBD1,TRBV6-1,CASSDRGRIYGYTF,TGTGCCAGCAGTGACAGGGGGCGAATTTATGGCTACACCTTC
TRBJ1-2,-,-,TRBV19,CASEPRDTPNYGYTF,TGTGCCAGTGAACCAAGGGACACTCCTAACTATGGCTACACCTTC
TRBJ2-1,-,TRBD2,TRBV19,CASSITGTGGMSSYNEQFF,TGTGCCAGTAGTATAACAGGCACGGGAGGGATGAGCTCCTACAATGAGCAGTTCTTC
TRBJ2-7,-,TRBD2,TRBV7-6,CASSLVAGGYYEQYF,TGTGCCAGCAGCTTAGTGGCGGGAGGGTACTACGAGCAGTACTTC
TRBJ2-7,few,TRBD2,TRBV10-3,CAISHQAGASEQYF,TGTGCCATCAGTCATCAGGCGGGAGCCTCCGAGCAGTACTTC
TRBJ2-7,-,TRBD2,TRBV5-1,CASSPSGLTSYEQYF,TGCGCCAGCAGCCCCTCGGGACTAACCTCCTACGAGCAGTACTTC
TRBJ1-1,-,TRBD1,TRBV19,CASSRTSRGVNTEAFF,TGTGCCAGTAGTCGGACTTCCAGGGGGGTAAACACTGAAGCTTTCTTT
TRBJ2-1,-,TRBD2,TRBV9,CASSVVYGTSSEQFF,TGTGCCAGCAGCGTAGTTTATGGGACTAGCAGTGAGCAGTTCTTC